The clone carrying this TCR beta chain was seen a handful of times. A Seattle source enrolled patients during active infection and followed them longitudinally. The entry originates in a study of blood T cell repertoires in COVID-19. In the study overall: The study drew acute and convalescent COVID-19 samples from the United States, Italy and Spain.

Germline values: CDR1 MDHEN, CDR2 SYDVKM. V dropped 2 bases and J dropped 4 bases, with 14 bases sitting between them. This CDR3 is 15 amino acids long. Sequenced by immunoSEQ multiplex PCR; TCRdb stores in-frame clones only, minus some. The repertoire holds fewer than 450,000 clones, about 88% seen once, with about 6.7% in the top ten. This sequence joins TRBV28 and TRBJ1-2; TRBD1 might be the D (5 bases). Input material: peripheral blood. The receptor's source is a woman in her 70s with COVID-19, enrolled during active disease. The CDR3 DNA reads as TGTGCCAGCAGTTTAGCCAGGGCTTTTTCCTATGGCTACACCTTC. Its protein product is CASSLARAFSYGYTF.